This T cell receptor (beta chain) comes out of a study of long-term antiretroviral therapy in people with HIV. Study findings and constraints: Whichever time point was examined, clones expanded before ART dominated the repertoire. Collection spanned 2004 to 2017; ART regimens may be less effective than current ones.

Details on this clone: What it recognizes is unknown.

At survey level, the immunoSEQ assay was run in its v3.0 version. Sequencing used immunoSEQ multiplex PCR; TCRdb keeps in-frame clones, though not all of them. The data show tens of thousands of clones, with 65% to 85% seen just once and 8% to 10% held by the top ten. Every participant with HIV received treatment in the United States. The CDR3 runs to 13 residues. V was pared by 2 bases and J by 4 bases, with 8 bases between. Germline CDR1 reads MNHEY; CDR2 reads SMNVEV (reference sequence). Sequencing was performed on unsorted PBMCs, taken 3.1 years after starting antiretroviral therapy. The chain joins TRBV27 to TRBJ1-1, with D hard to call. The source is a woman aged 45-59 years with HIV. The CDR3 loop is CASSLGRATEAFF. The CDR3 DNA follows: TGTGCCAGCAGTTTAGGTAGGGCCACTGAAGCTTTCTTT.